The T cell receptor (beta chain) under discussion was sequenced for a study of T-cell reconstitution after alpha-beta-depleted transplantation in children. The CDR3 length is 15 residues. Germline V CDR1 and CDR2: LGHNA, YNFKEQ. Unique molecular identifiers were built into the TCRbeta library. TCRdb used MiXCR to reprocess the PCR reads, holding one entry per CDR3 protein. Of hundreds of thousands of distinct CDR3 sequences listed, about a tenth are singletons. Points on this clonotype: The junction differs from germline at one of its ends, possibly a read error.

This TCR was recovered from a child less than two years old with acute myeloid leukemia, due to receive a stem cell transplant. The sample here was PBMCs, taken before TCRalphabeta/CD19-depleted stem cell transplant. The gene calls are TRBV4-2 and TRBJ2-2; 11 bases fit TRBD1. CDR3 in amino acids: CAISPGTGGSGELFF. The CDR3 DNA sequence: TGTGCCATCAGCCCCGGGACAGGGGGTTCCGGGGAGCTGTTTTTT.